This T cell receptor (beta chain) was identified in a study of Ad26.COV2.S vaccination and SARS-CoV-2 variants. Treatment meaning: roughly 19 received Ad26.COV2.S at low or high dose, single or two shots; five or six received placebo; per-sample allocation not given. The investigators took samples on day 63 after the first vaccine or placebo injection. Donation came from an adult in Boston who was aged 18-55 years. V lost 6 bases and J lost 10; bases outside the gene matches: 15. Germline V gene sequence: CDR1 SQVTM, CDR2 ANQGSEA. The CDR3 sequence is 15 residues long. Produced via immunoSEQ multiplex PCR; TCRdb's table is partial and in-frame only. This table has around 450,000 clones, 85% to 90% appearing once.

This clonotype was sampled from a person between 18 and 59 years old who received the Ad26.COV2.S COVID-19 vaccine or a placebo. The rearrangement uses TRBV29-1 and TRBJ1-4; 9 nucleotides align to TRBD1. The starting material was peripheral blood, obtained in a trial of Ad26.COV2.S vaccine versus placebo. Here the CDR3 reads CSVEEQGAASVKLFF. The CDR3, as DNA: TGCAGCGTCGAGGAACAGGGGGCAGCGAGCGTAAAACTGTTTTTT.